This T cell receptor (beta chain) was recovered during a study of Ad26.COV2.S vaccination and SARS-CoV-2 variants. Turning to the study itself: The vaccine Ad26.COV2.S was put into the muscle once, or twice with 56 days between.

A note on this clone: Its matching antigen is unknown.

Stated treatment: roughly 18 received Ad26.COV2.S at low or high dose, single or two shots; about 5 received placebo; per-sample allocation not given. Each sample was drawn 63 days after the first injection (of vaccine or placebo). Study-wide findings and caveats: Measures of TCR breadth and depth may have fallen short of total T cell responses. Placebo recipients showed lower spike-specific TCR breadth than vaccinees. Those who received vaccine or placebo ended up with similar non-spike TCR breadth.

Germline-derived CDR1 and CDR2 are SGHNT and YYREEE (reference sequence). This CDR3 has 14 amino acids. Trimming removed 4 bases from V and 14 bases from J, with 24 bases in between. Measured with immunoSEQ multiplex PCR; TCRdb has only the in-frame clones, and not every one. The profile shows about 380,000 clones, about four fifths of them singletons. Specimen: peripheral blood, collected in a trial of Ad26.COV2.S vaccine versus placebo. The receptor was isolated from a person aged 18-60 years who received the Ad26.COV2.S COVID-19 vaccine or a placebo. The chain carries TRBV5-4 and TRBJ1-2; possibly TRBD1 for D (6 bases). The CDR3 loop reads CASSPQTALRRGTF. The CDR3 DNA reads as TGTGCCAGCAGCCCGCAGACAGCCTTGCGAAGGGGGACCTTC. The whole variable domain, remainder taken from reference TRBV5-4 and TRBJ1-2, is ETGVTQSPTHLIKTRGQQVTLRCSSQSGHNTVSWYQQALGQGPQFIFQYYREEENGRGNFPPRFSGLQFPNYSSELNVNALELDDSALYLCASSPQTALRRGTFGSGTRLTVV.